This T cell receptor (beta chain) was sequenced during a study of blood T cell repertoires in COVID-19. Study overall: The United States, Italy and Spain supplied acute and convalescent COVID-19 samples. Sources were T cells, B-cell-depleted T cells, or PBMCs; the material itself was cDNA or gDNA.

Per the germline V gene, CDR1 is LNHDA and CDR2 is SQIVND (reference sequence). The CDR3 sequence is 17 residues long. V dropped 0 bases and J dropped 1; count of bases not matched to a gene: 4. As processed by the authors: Amplifying reference gene primers gave estimates of nucleated cell counts. Data came from immunoSEQ multiplex PCR; TCRdb stores just in-frame clones and leaves some out. D and trimming were read from the DNA, whereas the V and J calls and clone size are those reported in that table. The repertoire holds about 120,000 clones, with around 82% as singletons. Specimen: peripheral blood. This clonotype originated in a human donor in a cohort sampled during active COVID-19. The rearrangement links TRBV19 to TRBJ2-3; 10 bases are a match to TRBD2. The CDR3 spells CASSIDPLAGGTDTQYF. DNA for the CDR3: TGTGCCAGTAGTATAGATCCCCTAGCGGGGGGCACAGATACGCAGTATTTT.